These T cell receptor beta chains were read from a single sample in a study of shared clonotypes between healthy human individuals. Clones were sequenced by immunoSEQ multiplex PCR, and TCRdb holds only the in-frame ones, with some missing. The data contain some 2,000,000 clones, approximately 96% of them seen just once; the ten biggest clones take up about 0.13%. Sequencing was performed on naive CD4+ T cells sorted from blood. These receptors were obtained from a young man in good health. Each CDR3 is given with its conserved first and last residue. A D gene is named only where the DNA matches it firmly. Not all rows give a size; the values are once, few, many and, for expanded clones, a class.

>NA|TRBJ2-3|TRBV5-1|TRBD1
TGCGCCAGCAGCCAGGACAGGGGGCGAACAGATACGCAGTATTTT
CASSQDRGRTDTQYF
>NA|TRBJ2-2|TRBV30|TRBD1
TGTGCCTGGAGTAAGCCGGACAGGGATACCGGGGAGCTGTTTTTT
CAWSKPDRDTGELFF
>NA|TRBJ1-1|TRBV6-6|NA
TGTGCCAGCAGTTACGAGAGGTCTTGGACTGAAGCTTTCTTT
CASSYERSWTEAFF
>NA|TRBJ2-3|TRBV30|NA
TGTGCCTCCTCGCCGTCGGTCAGCACAGATACGCAGTATTTT
CASSPSVSTDTQYF
>once|TRBJ2-1|TRBV6-5|NA
TGTGCCAGCGGACGGTACAATGAGCAGTTCTTC
CASGRYNEQFF
>NA|TRBJ2-1|TRBV10-2|NA
TGCGCCAGCGGCCTCGAGGCAGTCTTC
CASGLEAVF
>NA|TRBJ2-1|TRBV5-1|TRBD1
TGCGCCAGCAGCACGACAGGGAGCTCCTACAATGAGCAGTTCTTC
CASSTTGSSYNEQFF
>once|TRBJ2-7|TRBV19|TRBD1
TGTGCCAGTAGTAAGATGGACAGGGGCCACGAGCAGTACTTC
CASSKMDRGHEQYF
>NA|TRBJ1-2|TRBV6-1|NA
TGTGCCAGCAGTGGAACTCCTGACTATGGCTACACCTTC
CASSGTPDYGYTF
>NA|TRBJ2-5|TRBV2|NA
TGTGCCAGCAATCCAGGGCCACAAGAGACCCAGTACTTC
CASNPGPQETQYF
>NA|TRBJ1-5|TRBV2|NA
TGTGCCAGCCGAATGGACGGGAATAGCAATCAGCCCCAGCATTTT
CASRMDGNSNQPQHF
>NA|TRBJ2-5|TRBV5-1|NA
TGCGCCAGCAGTAGAGGACAGCAAGAGACCCAGTACTTC
CASSRGQQETQYF
>NA|TRBJ1-2|TRBV7-2|NA
TGTGCCAGCAGCTCCTCGACTGGGGGAGGCTACACCTTC
CASSSSTGGGYTF
>NA|TRBJ2-3|TRBV13|NA
TGTGCCAGCCACAATAGAACAGATACGCAGTATTTT
CASHNRTDTQYF
>NA|TRBJ2-1|TRBV12-2|NA
TGTGCAAGTCGCCGCCCGGGACGGGACAATGAGCAGTTCTTC
CASRRPGRDNEQFF
>NA|TRBJ1-2|TRBV6-5|NA
TGTGCCAGCAGTTACTCCCTGGACAGTAACTATGGCTACACCTTC
CASSYSLDSNYGYTF
>NA|TRBJ2-1|TRBV10-1|TRBD2
TGCGCCAACCGGACTAGCGGGGGATCCGAATCCTCCTACAATGAGCAGTTCTTC
CANRTSGGSESSYNEQFF
>NA|TRBJ2-1|TRBV4-1|NA
TGCGCCAGCAGCCAAGATCCACGCTACAATGAGCAGTTCTTC
CASSQDPRYNEQFF
>NA|TRBJ1-4|TRBV7-9|NA
TGTGCCAGCAGCCCGGACCTTGCCTATGAAAAACTGTTTTTT
CASSPDLAYEKLFF
>NA|TRBJ1-4|TRBV27|NA
TGTGCCAGCAGTTGGACGGGACGTAATGAAAAACTGTTTTTT
CASSWTGRNEKLFF
>NA|TRBJ1-4|TRBV5-1|NA
TGCGCCAGCAGAGAGGGGCGGTTAGATGAAAAACTGTTTTTT
CASREGRLDEKLFF
>NA|TRBJ1-3|TRBV2|NA
TGTGCCAGCAGTGTCGGCTCGAACTCTGGAAACACCATATATTTT
CASSVGSNSGNTIYF
>NA|TRBJ2-5|TRBV14|NA
TGTGCCAGCAGCCAAGTTGCGGGGAGACAAGAGACCCAGTACTTC
CASSQVAGRQETQYF
>NA|TRBJ1-2|TRBV9|NA
TGTGCCAGCAGCCCATTGGGCGGGGTGCTTAACTATGGCTACACCTTC
CASSPLGGVLNYGYTF
>NA|TRBJ1-1|TRBV5-1|TRBD1
TGCGCCAGCAGCTCGGGGACAGGGGAAACTGAAGCTTTCTTT
CASSSGTGETEAFF
>NA|TRBJ2-7|TRBV29-1|TRBD1
TGCAGCGCCTTATTGGACAGGGGATGGTCCTACGAGCAGTACTTC
CSALLDRGWSYEQYF
>few|TRBJ2-7|TRBV2|TRBD2
TGTGCCAGCACCCCGGGGGGGGCCAGGTACGAGCAGTACTTC
CASTPGGARYEQYF
>NA|TRBJ2-7|TRBV27|NA
TGTGCCAGCAGGGCGAGGGGCCAACGGGCGCAGTACTTC
CASRARGQRAQYF
>NA|TRBJ1-1|TRBV6-1|NA
TGTGCCAGCAGCGAACAGGGTATCACTGAAGCTTTCTTT
CASSEQGITEAFF
>NA|TRBJ2-5|TRBV2|NA
TGTGCCAGCAGTGATCCAGTGCTGAGCGAGACCCAGTACTTC
CASSDPVLSETQYF
>NA|TRBJ1-4|TRBV18|NA
TGTGCCAGCTCACCACAAGATGAAAAACTGTTTTTT
CASSPQDEKLFF
>NA|TRBJ1-4|TRBV29-1|NA
TGCAGCGCCTCCTGGGGATTGGGTGAAAAACTGTTTTTT
CSASWGLGEKLFF
>NA|TRBJ1-2|TRBV10-3|TRBD1
TGTGCCATCAGCAATGACAGGGCGAGCGGCTACACCTTC
CAISNDRASGYTF
>NA|TRBJ2-7|TRBV7-9|TRBD2
TGTGCCAGCAGCTCGGGAGGTCAATCGGCCTACGAGCAGTACTTC
CASSSGGQSAYEQYF
>NA|TRBJ1-2|TRBV1|NA
TGCACCAGCAGCCGACGGACAAGGACGTGCGGTGGCTACACCTTC
CTSSRRTRTCGGYTF
>NA|TRBJ1-1|TRBV7-3|NA
TGTGCCAGCAGCTGGGGGCCGTCCCGGATGGAGGATGAAGCTTTCTTT
CASSWGPSRMEDEAFF
>NA|TRBJ1-2|TRBV18|NA
TGTGCCAGCTCACCCGCAGAAAACTATGGCTACACCTTC
CASSPAENYGYTF
>NA|TRBJ2-7|TRBV28|NA
TGTGCCAGCATCTCGGGACAAAAGACCTACGAGCAGTACTTC
CASISGQKTYEQYF
>NA|TRBJ2-1|TRBV6-5|NA
TGTGCCAGCAGTTTTGGCCAGGGGGTCGGGAGCGAGCAGTTCTTC
CASSFGQGVGSEQFF
>NA|TRBJ2-7|TRBV11-2|NA
TGTGCCAGCAGCTCCCCCGGAGGGAGGATGACCAACGAGCAGTACTTC
CASSSPGGRMTNEQYF
>NA|TRBJ1-6|TRBV18|NA
TGTGCCAGCTCACCACTAAGAGAAAATTCACCCCTCCACTTT
CASSPLRENSPLHF
>NA|TRBJ1-1|TRBV10-3|NA
TGTGCCATCAGTGAGTCTGGGGCCGCGAACACTGAAGCTTTCTTT
CAISESGAANTEAFF
>NA|TRBJ2-3|TRBV20-1|NA
TGCAGTGCCCAAGGGGATACGCAGTATTTT
CSAQGDTQYF
>NA|TRBJ2-5|TRBV4-1|NA
TGCGCCAGCAGACAAGGGGCAGGAGACAGGAAAGAGACCCAGTACTTC
CASRQGAGDRKETQYF
>few|TRBJ1-2|TRBV19|NA
TGTGCCAGTAGTATTGATGCAGGGACGCTTGGCTACACCTTC
CASSIDAGTLGYTF
>NA|TRBJ1-2|TRBV28|NA
TGTGCCAGCAGTTTGAGACCAGTTACCTATGGCTACACCTTC
CASSLRPVTYGYTF
>NA|TRBJ2-1|TRBV14|NA
TGTGCCAGCAGCCAAGGTTTGTTGAAGTTCTTC
CASSQGLLKFF
>NA|TRBJ2-7|TRBV11-2|TRBD2
TGTGCCAGCGCCCTAGCGGGAGGGCCCCCCGAGCAGTACTTC
CASALAGGPPEQYF
>NA|TRBJ1-4|TRBV6-1|TRBD1
TGTGCCAGCAGTGAAGTTAGCGGGACAGGGAATGAAAAACTGTTTTTT
CASSEVSGTGNEKLFF
>NA|TRBJ2-3|TRBV6-5|NA
TGTGCCAGCAGCTCGCTCGCAAGCTCCACAGATACGCAGTATTTT
CASSSLASSTDTQYF
>once|TRBJ2-5|TRBV5-1|NA
TGCGCCAGCAGCTTGATGGGGAGCCAAGAGACCCAGTACTTC
CASSLMGSQETQYF
>NA|TRBJ1-3|TRBV19|NA
TGTGCCAGTAGCCTCTCCTCTGGAAACACCATATATTTT
CASSLSSGNTIYF